This T cell receptor (beta chain) comes out of a study of T cells after yellow fever vaccination (dated by TCRdb to between 2018 and 2021). Notes on the research overall: The SMART-Seq v4 Ultra Low Input RNA kit was used to prepare libraries from fractions with low cell numbers. To follow T-cell clones before and after both primary and booster YFV17D yellow fever vaccination, bulk TCR alpha and beta repertoires underwent longitudinal sequencing. Two healthy male donors made up the cohort, one aged 18 to 29 years and the other aged 30 to 40 years. Bulk PBMC replicates and cell subsets were isolated from blood drawn at multiple timepoints before and after both primary and secondary immunization.

TCR cDNA was synthesized by 5'RACE template switching, which introduced a universal primer site and unique molecular identifiers. cDNA synthesis was primed from both the TCR alpha and TCR beta constant segments. Two PCR steps were used to amplify libraries, with sample barcodes and sequencing adapters being added in the second step. Sequencing of the libraries was done on either Illumina HiSeq 2500 (2x100 bp) or NovaSeq (2x150 bp). Regarding the original processing steps: Reads were demultiplexed and collapsed into UMI consensus sequences with MIGEC, and V(D)J alignment was performed with MiXCR. Using edgeR on replicate PBMC samples, clonotypes were called vaccine-responding if FDR was below 0.01 and the log2 fold change was above 5 up to day 15. Bulk clonotypes were assigned CD4 or CD8 identity according to which sequenced CD4 or CD8 repertoire held them at higher abundance. TCRdb trimmed public reads at Q25 via fastp, called clones via MiXCR and kept in-frame beta chains. All rows with the same CDR3 protein become a single entry with the most common DNA and genes. TCRdb, not the authors, supplied the V and J calls. Here the sample has nearly 70,000 distinct CDR3 sequences; over 6% occur a single time. The ten largest clones capture approximately 35% of the sample.

According to the study, the label for this sample's treatment or condition signals: live attenuated yellow fever vaccine strain. A standard Ficoll-Paque protocol was used to isolate PBMCs from peripheral blood. Dynabeads CD4 and CD8 positive selection kits were used to isolate the CD4 and CD8 T-cell fractions. RNA was extracted with TriZol from bulk PBMCs, CD4 and CD8 fractions, and dextramer-positive and dextramer-negative fractions. On the study overall, not on this receptor specifically: After the booster, most clones that had expanded after primary vaccination were detected again (approximately 97% of CD4 and about 88% of CD8), suggesting broad maintenance of memory. Because only two donors were included in the study, the extent to which the findings can be generalized is limited. Computational filtering was needed because FACS-sorted repertoires could contain abundant contaminating clonotypes from the bulk population. A small fraction of clonotypes showed up in both the CD4 and CD8 compartments, probably as a result of convergent recombination. Compared with the primary T-cell response, the secondary T-cell response was faster but weaker, reaching its peak on day 5 rather than on day 15.

On this clonotype itself: Which antigen it targets is not known. No much larger clone exists at a distance of one base, and base qualities are not known.

This receptor was identified in a man aged 18 to 35 who received the YFV17D yellow fever vaccine. Specimen: CD8+ T cells sorted from PBMCs, collected 35 to 50 days after the first yellow fever vaccination.

The CDR3 protein: CASSGAEGPYNEQFF. The nucleotides are TGCGCCAGCAGCGGGGCGGAGGGTCCCTACAATGAGCAGTTCTTC. The chain joins TRBV5-1 to TRBJ2-1; the D gene is possibly TRBD2, with 6 bases matching. Trimming takes 4 bases from V and 2 bases from J, and the germline ends sit 13 bases apart. The CDR3 measures 15 amino acids from cysteine to phenylalanine. Of the read, only the CDR3 DNA is kept; its 45 bases are in frame from base 1. The germline V gene provides CDR1 SGHRS and CDR2 YFSETQ.